Below are 24 T cell receptor beta chains sequenced from a single sample in a study of blood T cell repertoires in COVID-19. Using immunoSEQ multiplex PCR, the repertoire was profiled, and TCRdb retains in-frame clones only, with some absent. The data contain some 190,000 clones, about 83% of them singletons. The sequenced sample consisted of peripheral blood. All receptors come from a person aged 70 to 80 with COVID-19, enrolled during active disease.

The chain uses TRBV7-2 and TRBJ1-5, with 12 positions matching TRBD1. CDR3 length: 17 amino acids. The germline gives CDR1 SGHTA, CDR2 FQGNSA. J was trimmed by 6 bases and V by 5 bases; bases with no gene match: 11. Here the CDR3 reads CASSHLPGQGASQPQHF. CDR3 nucleotide sequence: TGTGCCAGCAGCCATCTTCCGGGACAGGGGGCGAGTCAGCCCCAGCATTTT.

This sequence joins TRBV6-2 or TRBV6-3 and TRBJ1-6; possible D gene TRBD1, 6 bases. Germline V gene data show CDR1 as MNHEY and CDR2 as SVGEGT. The CDR3 has 15 amino acids. V was cut by 0 bases and J by 7 bases, with 10 bases left in between. CDR3 in amino acids: CASSYSGGGNSPLHF. The CDR3 coding sequence is TGTGCCAGCAGTTACTCAGGGGGGGGGAATTCACCCCTCCACTTT.

The chain joins TRBV11-2 to TRBJ1-2; TRBD1 might be the D (6 bases). Germline V gives CDR1 SGHAT, CDR2 FQNNGV. The germline V and J ends were trimmed by 1 base and 7 bases, with 16 bases remaining between them. CDR3 size: 15 residues. The CDR3 here is CASSLGPHRVGGYTF. CDR3 DNA: TGTGCCAGCAGCTTAGGCCCCCACAGGGTTGGTGGCTACACCTTC.

The chain joins TRBV12-5 to TRBJ2-2; TRBD1 matches at 7 bases. V lost 5 bases and J lost 5; bases outside the gene matches: 8. Looked up from germline, CDR1 is LGHNT and CDR2 is FRNRAP. The CDR3 spans 15 residues. DNA of the CDR3: TGTGCTAGTGGTCGACAGGGTGTGGATACCGGGGAGCTGTTTTTT. Protein sequence: CASGRQGVDTGELFF.

The V call is TRBV9, the J call TRBJ2-3, with D perhaps TRBD1 (6 bases). V lost 1 base to trimming and J lost 0 bases, with 12 bases between them. This CDR3 comprises 16 residues. In germline, CDR1 is SGDLS, CDR2 YYNGEE. The CDR3 loop reads CASSVTQGSSTDTQYF. CDR3 DNA: TGTGCCAGCAGCGTAACGCAGGGGTCTAGCACAGATACGCAGTATTTT.

The chain links TRBV3-1 (or the pseudogene TRBV3-2) to TRBJ2-3; 8 bases line up with TRBD1. The CDR3 is 17 amino acids. From germline, CDR1 is LGHDT and CDR2 YNNKEL (reference sequence). Germline trimming cut 2 bases from V and 1 base from J; bases unmatched to any gene: 8. CDR3 coding DNA: TGTGCCAGCAGCCAATTGCTGCCGGGACAGGGCACAGATACGCAGTATTTT. It yields the protein CASSQLLPGQGTDTQYF.

This chain joins TRBV5-4 and TRBJ1-4, with D maybe TRBD1 (6 bases). V lost 3 bases and J lost 7, with 13 bases in between. The CDR3 consists of 14 residues. CDR1 and CDR2 (germline): SGHNT, YYREEE (reference sequence). The CDR3 DNA follows: TGTGCCAGCAGCTCCAGGACAGAAACTGAAAAACTGTTTTTT. This sequence encodes CASSSRTETEKLFF.

The V and J genes are TRBV5-1 and TRBJ1-4, with D uncertain. The CDR3 totals 15 residues. V lost 4 bases and J 1 base, leaving 11 bases between the germline ends. Germline-derived CDR1 and CDR2 are SGHRS and YFSETQ. CDR3 residues: CASSVLTGTNEKLFF. The CDR3 DNA follows: TGCGCCAGCAGCGTATTAACCGGAACTAATGAAAAACTGTTTTTT.

The CDR3 DNA sequence: TGTGCCAGCAGACAAGGACTAGCTTCCCCCTACGAGCAGTACTTC. Protein sequence: CASRQGLASPYEQYF. The J gene is TRBJ2-7, the V gene TRBV28, with TRBD2 identical over 8 bases. With 6 bases clipped from V and 2 bases from J, the junction kept 9 bases outside the gene matches. The CDR3 has 15 residues. Germline V CDR1 and CDR2: MDHEN, SYDVKM.

V usage is TRBV5-1 and J usage is TRBJ2-1, with D perhaps matching TRBD1 (6 bases). Trimming pared 1 base from V and 3 bases from J, leaving 14 bases between. The V gene's germline CDR1 is SGHRS and CDR2 YFSETQ. CDR3 length equals 16 residues. CDR3 sequence reads: CASSLPWTVNYNEQFF. The CDR3 DNA reads TGCGCCAGCAGCTTGCCCTGGACAGTCAACTACAATGAGCAGTTCTTC.

The rearrangement uses TRBV9 and TRBJ1-1, with D maybe TRBD1 (6 bases). This CDR3 has 12 residues. The germline CDR1 and CDR2 sequences are SGDLS and YYNGEE. Trimming took 1 base from V and 10 from J, leaving 11 bases between them. The CDR3 DNA is TGTGCCAGCAGCGTACAAGGGGGGGTAGCTTTCTTT. Translation: CASSVQGGVAFF.

The chain links TRBV6-6 to TRBJ1-2, with D possibly TRBD1 on 6 matching bases. Trimming took 1 base from V and 2 from J, leaving 8 bases between them. CDR1 is MNHNY, CDR2 SVGAGI, per germline (reference sequence). The CDR3 loop spans 14 amino acids. The CDR3 DNA reads TGTGCCAGCAGTTACTTGCAGGGGAACTATGGCTACACCTTC. It translates to CASSYLQGNYGYTF.

The chain recombines TRBV18 with TRBJ2-5; unclear D gene. Trimming stripped 2 bases from V and 5 bases from J, with 3 bases between. CDR3 length: 11 residues. Germline values: CDR1 KGHSH, CDR2 LQKENI. The chain's CDR3 is CASSPGETQYF. The CDR3 DNA reads as TGTGCCAGCTCACCAGGCGAGACCCAGTACTTC.

The chain links TRBV5-4 to TRBJ1-1, with D perhaps matching TRBD1 (5 bases). Germline CDR1 reads SGHNT; CDR2 reads YYREEE (reference sequence). The CDR3 has 15 amino acids. Trimming stripped 1 base from V and 2 bases from J, with 12 bases between. CDR3 sequence: CASSLTWGGNTEAFF. The CDR3, as DNA: TGTGCCAGCAGCTTGACCTGGGGGGGTAACACTGAAGCTTTCTTT.

This clone has just a few counts. V usage is TRBV7-9 and J usage is TRBJ2-7; the match to TRBD1 covers 7 bases. The germline CDR1 and CDR2 sequences are SEHNR and FQNEAQ (reference sequence). The CDR3 runs to 14 residues. J gave up 1 base and V 3 bases, and 3 bases lay outside the gene matches. CDR3 sequence: CASSLTGSSYEQYF. The CDR3 coding sequence is TGTGCCAGCAGCTTGACAGGGTCTTCCTACGAGCAGTACTTC. The full variable domain, rest sourced from reference TRBV7-9 and TRBJ2-7, is DTGVSQNPRHKITKRGQNVTFRCDPISEHNRLYWYRQTLGQGPEFLTYFQNEAQLEKSRLLSDRFSAERPKGSFSTLEIQRTEQGDSAMYLCASSLTGSSYEQYFGPGTRLTVT.

The chain has TRBV28 and TRBJ1-4, with D possibly matching TRBD1 (5 bases). Trimming removed 2 bases from V and 3 bases from J, with 10 bases in between. CDR1 and CDR2 from the germline V gene are MDHEN and SYDVKM. This CDR3 has 15 amino acids. The CDR3 coding sequence is TGTGCCAGCAGTTTAATGGGGCCCGCTAATGAAAAACTGTTTTTT. It specifies CASSLMGPANEKLFF.

The rearrangement uses TRBV7-9 and TRBJ2-7; D is unclear. V was trimmed by 3 bases and J by 1 base, leaving 10 bases between them. Germline lookup yields CDR1 SEHNR and CDR2 FQNEAQ (reference sequence). The CDR3 totals 14 residues. The CDR3 DNA reads TGTGCCAGCAGCTTTTCCGGGTCATCCTACGAGCAGTACTTC. Translated: CASSFSGSSYEQYF.

V is TRBV28 and J is TRBJ1-2; D is perhaps TRBD1 (5 bases). The CDR3 is 12 residues long. Germline V gene data show CDR1 as MDHEN and CDR2 as SYDVKM. The V end was cut by 11 bases, the J end by 4 bases, with 14 bases between. The CDR3 nucleotides are TGTGCCTATGGAGGGGAAGCCTATGGCTACACCTTC. Translation gives CAYGGEAYGYTF.

The chain combines TRBV7-9 with TRBJ2-3, with D uncertain. The V and J ends lost 5 bases and 5 bases respectively, with 5 bases between them. This CDR3 contains 11 residues. Germline V gene lookup returns CDR1 SEHNR and CDR2 FQNEAQ (reference sequence). This CDR3 is CASSPLDTQYF. The CDR3 nucleotides read TGTGCCAGCAGCCCGTTAGATACGCAGTATTTT. Drawing the rest from reference TRBV7-9 and TRBJ2-3, the complete variable domain is DTGVSQNPRHKITKRGQNVTFRCDPISEHNRLYWYRQTLGQGPEFLTYFQNEAQLEKSRLLSDRFSAERPKGSFSTLEIQRTEQGDSAMYLCASSPLDTQYFGPGTRLTVL.

V and J are TRBV28 and TRBJ1-2; no clear D. Per germline, CDR1 MDHEN and CDR2 SYDVKM. V lost 4 bases and J 1 base, leaving 19 bases between the germline ends. The CDR3 runs 17 residues. The CDR3: CASSSTWEGRYNYGYTF. The CDR3 nucleotides read TGTGCCAGCAGTTCCACCTGGGAGGGCCGTTATAACTATGGCTACACCTTC.

The chain carries TRBV18 and TRBJ2-2; D call uncertain. Germline loops: CDR1 KGHSH, CDR2 LQKENI. CDR3 length: 15 amino acids. V was clipped by 3 bases and J by 2 bases, with 10 bases between them. CDR3 in amino acids: CASSPAGPNTGELFF. CDR3 nucleotide sequence: TGTGCCAGCTCACCGGCAGGTCCTAACACCGGGGAGCTGTTTTTT. Combining the CDR3 with reference TRBV18 and TRBJ2-2 gives the whole variable domain NAGVMQNPRHLVRRRGQEARLRCSPMKGHSHVYWYRQLPEEGLKFMVYLQKENIIDESGMPKERFSAEFPKEGPSILRIQQVVRGDSAAYFCASSPAGPNTGELFFGEGSRLTVL.

V usage is TRBV6-5 and J usage is TRBJ1-1; TRBD1 is a possible D gene (6 bases). V lost 6 bases and J lost 1, with 9 bases in between. The CDR3 runs 13 residues. The germline V gene encodes CDR1 MNHEY and CDR2 SVGAGI. In DNA form, the CDR3 reads TGTGCCAGCAGGCGGGGGGCGAACACTGAAGCTTTCTTT. Protein sequence: CASRRGANTEAFF.

This chain links TRBV10-2 with TRBJ2-3; D is unclear. Germline V gene sequence: CDR1 WSHSY, CDR2 SAAADI. The CDR3 contains 13 residues. V lost 4 bases, J lost 1 base, and 6 bases lay in between. CDR3 protein: CASSAFGTDTQYF. Here the CDR3 DNA reads TGCGCCAGCAGTGCGTTCGGCACAGATACGCAGTATTTT.

This chain connects TRBV20-1 to TRBJ2-1, with a possible D match to TRBD2 (6 bases). The CDR3 spans 15 residues. The V gene's germline CDR1 is DFQATT and CDR2 SNEGSKA (reference sequence). Trimming stripped 3 bases from V and 1 base from J, with 13 bases between. For the CDR3, the DNA is TGCAGTGCTAGTGAAGCGGGTTGGTCCTACAATGAGCAGTTCTTC. It is translated as CSASEAGWSYNEQFF.